This T cell receptor beta chain appears in the sequencing data of a study of T cell responses to AZD1222 COVID-19 vaccine (dated by TCRdb to the early 2020s). About the investigation overall: AZD1222 recipients with second doses at about 4 weeks or about 12 weeks were pooled, because spike-specific TCR depth and breadth did not differ between schedules. A total of 230 or so trial participants underwent TCR sequencing, of whom roughly 210 received two doses of AZD1222 and about 25 received two doses of the MenACWY control vaccine. Trial participants were enrolled into age subgroups of 18-55, 56-69 and 70-plus years, which contained 148, 28 and 57 TCR-sequenced participants, respectively. Overall study outcomes, separate from this receptor: Most participants were white British and females outnumbered males, and the authors suggested that clonal diversity may have been underestimated. Only a handful of AZD1222 recipients were SARS-CoV-2 seropositive at baseline, limiting conclusions about previously exposed vaccinees. The 56-69-year group was small, and its depth increase did not reach significance, likely because of low power. CD4 TCRs associated with the vaccine covered the entire spike protein, and the dominant responses were in regions 160-218 and 743-854. Because no day 14 peak-response samples were available, the repertoires could be characterized only after the peak T cell response. Spike-specific TCR breadth and depth rose significantly after two AZD1222 doses compared with day 0 and with MenACWY recipients. Reportedly, close to half of the unique spike-specific TCRs recognized epitopes lying outside the regions that are mutated in the B.1.351 and B.1.1.7 variants.

The time point label of this sample denotes: baseline before first vaccination. The vaccinee samples were drawn from two UK trials, COV001 and COV002, one of which was a single-blind randomized controlled phase 2/3 trial testing AZD1222 (ChAdOx1 nCoV-19) in healthy adults. For TCRbeta chain sequencing, PBMC samples from trial participants were taken at day 0 and at day 28 after the second dose. The CDR3 regions of human TCRbeta chains were analyzed by immunosequencing. Turning to the authors' computational methods: Repertoire TCRs were matched against a reference library of SARS-CoV-2-specific TCRs generated with the MIRA antigen-specificity platform. Breadth meant the fraction of unique TCRs that were SARS-CoV-2-associated, whereas depth meant the fraction of total T cells that were SARS-CoV-2-associated. Using the MIRA data, each spike-specific TCR was assigned both to the spike region to which the TCR was reactive and to a CD4 or CD8 class. Log10-transformed breadth and depth values were compared by one-way ANOVA with Sidak's multiple comparisons tests. The clones in this table, taken by TCRdb from immuneACCESS, are in-frame only. Not every clone is retained; where verified, under half of the shortfall comes from an unresolved V gene, and the cause of the rest is unknown. D and trimming were read from the DNA, whereas the V and J calls and clone size are those reported in that table. The sample contains some 180,000 clones, 85% to 95% of them found a single time. Approximately 1.4% of the sample goes to the ten largest clones.

The germline V gene sets CDR1 to MNHEY and CDR2 to SVGAGI. The trim is 0 bases for V and 2 bases for J, with a gap of 8 bases between the germline ends. Reading from cysteine to phenylalanine, the CDR3 counts 16 amino acids. Just CDR3 DNA is preserved here, 48 bases in frame from base 1. About this clone: Its antigen is unknown. There are no base qualities to consult, and no much larger clone falls within one base.

The receptor was isolated from an adult in good health. Sequenced here: peripheral blood, sampled on day 0 of AZD1222 vaccination. The chain links TRBV6-5 with TRBJ2-6; no D gene is confidently identified. DNA sequence: TGTGCCAGCAGTTACTCTGAGGTGGCTGGGGCCAACGTCCTGACTTTC. Its product reads: CASSYSEVAGANVLTF.